The 17 T cell receptor beta chains below were found in one sample sequenced in a study of T cell repertoires in cytomegalovirus infection. In TCRdb, the reads were re-called with MiXCR into one record per CDR3 protein. Among approximately 500,000 distinct CDR3 sequences listed, around 11% were seen once. Sequenced sample: PBMCs. These receptors came from a human donor in good health (CMV status not recorded). Some clones in this sample may be carry-over from other donors' samples.

A single count supports this clonotype. The rearrangement uses TRBV24-1 and TRBJ1-1; 11 nucleotides agree with TRBD1. CDR1 and CDR2 (germline): KGHDR, SFDVKD. J lost 1 base, V lost 3 bases, and 3 bases had no gene match. CDR3 size: 16 residues. The CDR3: CATSDPGQGANTEAFF. The DNA of the CDR3 is TGTGCCACCAGTGATCCCGGACAGGGGGCGAACACTGAAGCTTTCTTT.

This clonotype was seen many times. V is TRBV7-9 and J is TRBJ1-2; D uncertain. In germline, CDR1 is SEHNR, CDR2 FQNEAQ (reference sequence). The V end was cut by 1 base, the J end by 5 bases, with 8 bases between. The CDR3 length is 13 residues. In DNA form, the CDR3 reads TGTGCCAGCAGCTTAGAGGCCAGTTATGGCTACACCTTC. It specifies CASSLEASYGYTF.

At least ten counts were recorded for this clonotype. The chain combines TRBV3-1 with TRBJ2-7; D may be TRBD1 (6 bases). V lost 4 bases to trimming and J lost 0 bases, with 13 bases between them. Germline V gives CDR1 LGHDT, CDR2 YNNKEL (reference sequence). The CDR3 is made up of 15 amino acids. CDR3 protein: CASSPQGRSSYEQYF. The CDR3 coding sequence is TGTGCCAGCAGCCCACAGGGCAGGAGCTCCTACGAGCAGTACTTC.

This clonotype was counted many times. V gene TRBV7-6 combines with J gene TRBJ1-5; no clear D. The germline gives CDR1 SGHVS, CDR2 FNYEAQ. The CDR3 runs to 16 residues. Trimming shortened V by 2 bases and J by 2 bases, and 13 bases separated the two germline ends. CDR3 sequence (DNA): TGTGCCAGCAGCTTAACGGGCCTGGAGGGCAATCAGCCCCAGCATTTT. Translation gives CASSLTGLEGNQPQHF.

This clonotype was counted many times. This chain uses TRBV27 with TRBJ2-3; unclear D gene. This CDR3 is 13 amino acids long. V was pared by 5 bases and J by 3 bases, with 9 bases between. CDR1 is MNHEY and CDR2 is SMNVEV in the germline V gene (reference sequence). In nucleotides, the CDR3 is TGTGCCAGCAGTCTCCGCCGTACAGATACGCAGTATTTT. Translation: CASSLRRTDTQYF.

This clonotype has a count of ten or more. The rearrangement links TRBV2 to TRBJ2-3; no firm D call. There are 14 residues in the CDR3. Deletions cut 6 bases from V and 1 base from J, with 11 bases between. Germline lookup yields CDR1 SNHLY and CDR2 FYNNEI. The CDR3 bases are TGTGCCAGCAGAGAACAACTCGGCACAGATACGCAGTATTTT. Translated, it gives CASREQLGTDTQYF.

This clonotype turned up a few times. CDR3 sequence: CSASISGGANEQFF. DNA for the CDR3: TGCAGTGCTAGTATTAGCGGGGGGGCCAATGAGCAGTTCTTC. The chain carries TRBV20-1 and TRBJ2-1; 11 bases match TRBD2. Unmatched junction bases numbered 4, after V lost 3 bases and J lost 6 bases. This CDR3 has 14 amino acids. Germline loops: CDR1 DFQATT, CDR2 SNEGSKA (reference sequence).

This clonotype was counted only a few times. This chain links TRBV5-1 with TRBJ1-5, with D uncertain. In germline, CDR1 is SGHRS, CDR2 YFSETQ. The V gene lost 0 bases and the J gene lost 5 bases, with 6 bases spanning the gap. The length of the CDR3 is 13 residues. The CDR3 is CASSLDIDQPQHF. For the CDR3, the DNA is TGCGCCAGCAGCTTGGATATAGATCAGCCCCAGCATTTT.

The chain has TRBV5-1 and TRBJ2-3; possible D gene TRBD2, 6 bases. Germline CDR1 reads SGHRS; CDR2 reads YFSETQ. The CDR3 extends over 15 amino acids. The V end lost 3 bases, the J end lost 6 bases, and 17 bases lay between the germline ends. The CDR3, as DNA: TGCGCCAGCAGCTGGCGGGACTCCAAACCTGATACGCAGTATTTT. Protein: CASSWRDSKPDTQYF.

The table lists this clonotype with a few counts. The chain joins TRBV27 to TRBJ2-2; tentative D call: TRBD1 (7 bases). V was cut by 6 bases and J by 5 bases, with 13 bases left in between. The CDR3 is 14 residues long. CDR1 and CDR2 from the germline V gene are MNHEY and SMNVEV (reference sequence). The DNA of the CDR3 is TGTGCCAGCAGCGCAGGGGGGATGACCGGGGAGCTGTTTTTT. Protein: CASSAGGMTGELFF.

This clonotype was observed a handful of times. The chain joins TRBV3-1 to TRBJ1-2; D gene unclear. Germline V gene sequence: CDR1 LGHDT, CDR2 YNNKEL (reference sequence). This CDR3 region has 14 residues. Trimming removed 0 bases at V and 4 bases at J, with 9 bases between. CDR3 sequence reads: CASSQDSRSYGYTF. In DNA, the CDR3 is TGTGCCAGCAGCCAAGATAGCCGAAGCTATGGCTACACCTTC.

For this clonotype: At one boundary the junction diverges from the germline segment, which might be a read error. This chain links TRBV18 with TRBJ1-5; no clear D gene. CDR1 and CDR2 from the germline V gene are KGHSH and LQKENI. The CDR3 covers 15 residues. CDR3 coding DNA: TGTGCCAGCTCACCACAGCGTTCCCCCAATCAGACCCAGCATTTT. Translation gives CASSPQRSPNQTQHF.

This clonotype has ten or more counts. The rearrangement links TRBV6-1 to TRBJ2-7, with 12 nucleotides matching TRBD1. The V gene's germline CDR1 is MNHNS and CDR2 SASEGT. The CDR3 contains 16 residues. V lost 2 bases to trimming and J lost 5 bases; unmatched junction nucleotides: 7. CDR3 loop: CASSEWGTGGVNEQYF. The CDR3 nucleotides read TGTGCCAGCAGTGAATGGGGGACAGGGGGCGTTAACGAGCAGTACTTC.

This clonotype appeared many times. The CDR3 bases are TGTGCCAGCAGCTTAGCGGATTGGACAGGGGCTAGGTCACCCCTCCACTTT. Its protein product is CASSLADWTGARSPLHF. The chain employs TRBV7-9 and TRBJ1-6, with 9 bases lining up with TRBD1. V shed 0 bases and J 10 bases; nucleotides not matched to a gene: 10. From germline, CDR1 is SEHNR and CDR2 FQNEAQ (reference sequence). This CDR3 region has 17 residues.

This clonotype has at least ten counts. The chain links TRBV25-1 to TRBJ2-7, with TRBD2 identical over 8 bases. The V gene's germline CDR1 is MGHDK and CDR2 SYGVNS. With 5 bases clipped from V and 3 bases from J, the junction kept 21 bases outside the gene matches. This CDR3 contains 19 residues. DNA of the CDR3: TGTGCCAGCAGTCCGTTAGCGGGGCGAGAGGATACCGCCTACTACGAGCAGTACTTC. It codes for CASSPLAGREDTAYYEQYF.

The chain recombines TRBV6-1 with TRBJ1-1; D not resolved. The length of the CDR3 is 13 residues. Germline V gene data show CDR1 as MNHNS and CDR2 as SASEGT. V lost 5 bases to trimming and J lost 11 bases, with 18 bases between them. In DNA form, the CDR3 reads TGTGCCAGCAGTCCCCTAGGGTCAGGCCGGGCTTTCTTT. As protein: CASSPLGSGRAFF.

This clonotype was detected many times. V and J are TRBV20-1 and TRBJ1-6; D perhaps matches TRBD1 (5 bases). The germline gives CDR1 DFQATT, CDR2 SNEGSKA (reference sequence). Between the trimmed V and J ends, which lost 0 bases and 13 bases, there was a span of 13 bases. The CDR3 is made up of 13 amino acids. CDR3 in DNA: TGCAGTGCTAGAGATCTCGGGACTGCGCCCCTCCACTTT. The encoded protein is CSARDLGTAPLHF.